This T cell receptor beta chain appears in the sequencing data of a study of PD-1 blockade in mismatch repair-deficient tumors. Overall study findings and caveats: Tumor-resident clones, often undetectable pretreatment in blood, expanded then contracted after pembrolizumab.

Germline CDR1 reads MGHDK; CDR2 reads SYGVNS. The CDR3 extends over 14 amino acids. Trimming stripped 6 bases from V and 6 bases from J, with 15 bases between. Regarding this clone: The antigen is not known.

A few pembrolizumab responders had their TCRs sequenced. Only in-frame clones appear in the TCRdb table, and some are missing; sequencing was by immunoSEQ multiplex PCR. In the table there are some 15,000 clones, approximately 84% of which are singletons. The rearrangement joins TRBV25-1 to TRBJ2-1; D perhaps matches TRBD2 (6 bases). The sequencing here drew on PBMCs, taken less than 25 weeks after starting pembrolizumab. The TCR sequence derives from an adult with mismatch repair-deficient cancer. DNA for the CDR3: TGTGCCAGCAGCCTAGGAGGGTTGGGCAATGAGCAGTTCTTC. Translating gives CASSLGGLGNEQFF.